The 31 T cell receptor beta chains below come from one sample, sequenced in a study of shared clonotypes between healthy human individuals. TCRdb's table, derived via immunoSEQ multiplex PCR, lists solely in-frame clones and lacks some. The table shows millions of clones, with 85% to 95% occurring only once. The source material was naive CD4+ T cells sorted from blood. Documented subset: CD45RA+ positively selected. The receptors shown here come from a young man in good health.

This clone appeared a few times. This chain uses TRBV2 with TRBJ2-7; D perhaps matches TRBD1 (6 bases). The CDR3 contains 13 residues. The germline V and J ends were trimmed by 2 bases and 6 bases, with 11 bases remaining between them. Germline V gene lookup returns CDR1 SNHLY and CDR2 FYNNEI. This chain's CDR3 is CASSENRVGEQYF. The CDR3 DNA follows: TGTGCCAGCAGTGAAAACAGGGTCGGCGAGCAGTACTTC.

This clone was found a few times. The chain links TRBV27 to TRBJ1-1; D call uncertain. This CDR3 has 14 residues. Germline lookup yields CDR1 MNHEY and CDR2 SMNVEV (reference sequence). The V end was cut by 7 bases, the J end by 7 bases, with 19 bases between. The CDR3 protein is CASTPAGRRYEAFF. In DNA, the CDR3 is TGTGCCAGCACCCCGGCCGGCAGGCGGTATGAAGCTTTCTTT.

The chain combines TRBV6-6 with TRBJ1-2, with TRBD1 as a possible D gene (6 bases). The germline V and J ends were trimmed by 0 bases and 4 bases, with 12 bases remaining between them. The CDR3 consists of 15 residues. Germline V gene sequence: CDR1 MNHNY, CDR2 SVGAGI (reference sequence). The CDR3 bases are TGTGCCAGCAGTTACTCGAGAGGGGACACCTATGGCTACACCTTC. Translated: CASSYSRGDTYGYTF.

The chain links TRBV7-9 to TRBJ2-3, with D hard to call. V lost 5 bases, J lost 9 bases, and 18 bases lay in between. CDR1 and CDR2 from the germline V gene are SEHNR and FQNEAQ (reference sequence). This CDR3 is 14 amino acids long. CDR3 in amino acids: CASSPDLEPGTQYF. The CDR3 DNA reads as TGTGCCAGCAGCCCAGATCTAGAGCCCGGGACGCAGTATTTT.

V and J are TRBV29-1 and TRBJ2-7; D may be TRBD2 (6 bases). With 5 bases removed from V and 0 bases from J, the gap between germline ends came to 23 bases. In germline, CDR1 is SQVTM, CDR2 ANQGSEA. CDR3 length: 17 residues. The CDR3 reads CSVLPLFGQGGSYEQYF. CDR3 in DNA: TGCAGCGTTCTCCCCCTATTTGGGCAGGGAGGCTCCTACGAGCAGTACTTC.

CDR3 protein: CASKDWSTDTQYF. CDR3 bases: TGTGCCAGCAAGGACTGGTCCACAGATACGCAGTATTTT. This rearrangement joins TRBV2 to TRBJ2-3, with D maybe TRBD2 (5 bases). The CDR3 runs 13 residues. V was pared by 7 bases and J by 2 bases, with 10 bases between. The germline CDR1 and CDR2 sequences are SNHLY and FYNNEI.

The rearrangement uses TRBV7-6 and TRBJ1-1; the D gene is possibly TRBD1 (6 bases). The germline V gene has CDR1 SGHVS and CDR2 FNYEAQ. The ends were cut back, 5 bases at V and 7 bases at J, with 20 bases in the middle. The CDR3 loop spans 15 amino acids. For the CDR3, the DNA is TGTGCCAGCAGCCCCCTTAGGACAGACCACAATGAAGCTTTCTTT. Encoded protein: CASSPLRTDHNEAFF.

This chain joins TRBV25-1 and TRBJ2-1; D gene unclear. V was clipped by 4 bases and J by 3 bases, with 13 bases between them. The CDR3 runs to 15 residues. Looked up from germline, CDR1 is MGHDK and CDR2 is SYGVNS. CDR3 region: CASSAIKGNYNEQFF. In DNA form, the CDR3 reads TGTGCCAGCAGTGCCATAAAGGGTAACTACAATGAGCAGTTCTTC.

In the case of this clone: Different DNA sequences within this sample yield the same CDR3. The chain employs TRBV19 and TRBJ2-2, with a weak D call TRBD1 (5 bases). The germline CDR1 and CDR2 sequences are LNHDA and SQIVND (reference sequence). The CDR3 spans 14 residues. Trimming removed 4 bases at V and 1 base at J, with 7 bases between. The CDR3 sequence: CASSRTGNTGELFF. CDR3 DNA sequence: TGTGCCAGTAGTAGAACAGGGAACACCGGGGAGCTGTTTTTT.

Regarding this clone: The same CDR3 also results from other DNA sequences found in this sample. The genes are TRBV5-1 and TRBJ2-1; D not resolved. Trimming shortened V by 0 bases and J by 5 bases, and 9 bases separated the two germline ends. Germline CDR1 SGHRS, CDR2 YFSETQ. CDR3 length: 14 amino acids. CDR3 region: CASSLAVADNEQFF. CDR3 sequence (DNA): TGCGCCAGCAGCTTGGCGGTAGCCGACAATGAGCAGTTCTTC.

The chain employs TRBV4-1 and TRBJ1-2; possible D gene TRBD1, 5 bases. CDR3 length: 15 residues. Germline CDR1 reads MGHRA; CDR2 reads YSYEKL. Trimming stripped 0 bases from V and 4 bases from J, with 12 bases between. CDR3 DNA: TGCGCCAGCAGCCAAGATAAGGGGCTTGGCTATGGCTACACCTTC. This sequence encodes CASSQDKGLGYGYTF.

A single count supports this clone. At the DNA level, this CDR3 is encoded by other sequences in the same sample as well. J is TRBJ2-7 and V is TRBV5-1, with 9 positions matching TRBD2. Germline CDR1 is SGHRS and CDR2 is YFSETQ. J lost 4 bases, V lost 2 bases, and 4 bases had no gene match. This CDR3 is 14 amino acids long. In nucleotides, the CDR3 is TGCGCCAGCAGCTTAGCGGGAGGCGTGTACGAGCAGTACTTC. It specifies CASSLAGGVYEQYF.

This chain joins TRBV6-5 and TRBJ2-1; TRBD1 is a possible D gene (6 bases). Germline-derived CDR1 and CDR2 are MNHEY and SVGAGI. The CDR3 spans 15 residues. Trimming removed 2 bases from V and 5 bases from J, with 13 bases in between. The CDR3 bases are TGTGCCAGCAGTTACGACCCAGGGGCCCACAATGAGCAGTTCTTC. Protein sequence: CASSYDPGAHNEQFF.

This sequence joins TRBV6-1 and TRBJ2-3, with 13 bases fitting TRBD2. V shed 4 bases, J shed 0 bases, and the junction held 4 bases outside the gene matches. Germline assignment: CDR1 MNHNS and CDR2 SASEGT. The CDR3 is 17 amino acids. This chain's CDR3 is CASSGGLAGVSTDTQYF. The CDR3 DNA sequence: TGTGCCAGCAGTGGAGGACTAGCGGGGGTAAGCACAGATACGCAGTATTTT.

This rearrangement joins TRBV5-1 to TRBJ2-3; D is unresolved. Trimming shortened V by 4 bases and J by 6 bases, and 9 bases separated the two germline ends. Per germline, CDR1 SGHRS and CDR2 YFSETQ. This CDR3 has 12 amino acids. CDR3 sequence (DNA): TGCGCCAGCAGCAATACAATTGATACGCAGTATTTT. It specifies CASSNTIDTQYF. Full variable domain (remainder filled in from reference TRBV5-1 and TRBJ2-3): KAGVTQTPRYLIKTRGQQVTLSCSPISGHRSVSWYQQTPGQGLQFLFEYFSETQRNKGNFPGRFSGRQFSNSRSEMNVSTLELGDSALYLCASSNTIDTQYFGPGTRLTVL.

J is TRBJ2-5 and V is TRBV7-2; D remains ambiguous. From germline, CDR1 is SGHTA and CDR2 FQGNSA. The V gene lost 0 bases and the J gene lost 4 bases, with 6 bases spanning the gap. The CDR3 is 13 residues long. The CDR3 region is CASSLARLETQYF. Written as DNA, the CDR3 is TGTGCCAGCAGCTTAGCGCGGCTAGAGACCCAGTACTTC.

This CDR3 reads CASSYNTNSGNTIYF. As DNA, the CDR3 is TGCGCCAGCAGCTACAACACAAACTCTGGAAACACCATATATTTT. The chain has TRBV5-1 and TRBJ1-3, with no clear D. Germline CDR1 SGHRS, CDR2 YFSETQ. This CDR3 region has 15 residues. The V end lost 3 bases, the J end lost 0 bases, and 10 bases lay between the germline ends.

This chain uses TRBV7-2 with TRBJ2-1; 14 bases map to TRBD2. In germline, CDR1 is SGHTA, CDR2 FQGNSA. CDR3 length: 17 amino acids. Trimming took 5 bases from V and 6 from J; bases not matched to a gene: 9. The CDR3 reads CASSLGTSGRGFNEQFF. The CDR3 DNA reads TGTGCCAGCAGCCTCGGGACTAGCGGGAGAGGGTTCAATGAGCAGTTCTTC.

V and J are TRBV4-1 and TRBJ1-1; D may be TRBD1 (5 bases). CDR1 and CDR2 (germline): MGHRA, YSYEKL. Trimming pared 1 base from V and 6 bases from J, leaving 12 bases between. There are 14 residues in the CDR3. The CDR3: CASSQATWGAEAFF. The CDR3 bases are TGCGCCAGCAGCCAAGCAACTTGGGGCGCTGAAGCTTTCTTT.

The J gene is TRBJ2-7, the V gene TRBV2, with a tentative D call TRBD2 (5 bases). The CDR3 totals 13 residues. Germline CDR1 is SNHLY and CDR2 is FYNNEI. The ends were cut back, 6 bases at V and 1 base at J, with 10 bases in the middle. The CDR3 protein is CASRGGPSYEQYF. The CDR3 coding sequence is TGTGCCAGCAGGGGCGGGCCGTCCTACGAGCAGTACTTC.

This chain joins TRBV19 and TRBJ2-7; D gene ambiguous. The CDR3 is 10 amino acids. The V end was cut by 3 bases, the J end by 4 bases, with 1 base between. The V gene's germline CDR1 is LNHDA and CDR2 SQIVND (reference sequence). In DNA form, the CDR3 reads TGTGCCAGTAGTATTTACGAGCAGTACTTC. It translates to CASSIYEQYF. Supplemented by reference TRBV19 and TRBJ2-7, the full variable domain reads DGGITQSPKYLFRKEGQNVTLSCEQNLNHDAMYWYRQDPGQGLRLIYYSQIVNDFQKGDIAEGYSVSREKKESFPLTVTSAQKNPTAFYLCASSIYEQYFGPGTRLTVT.

A word on this clone: Other DNA sequences in this specimen translate into the identical CDR3. V and J are TRBV6-1 and TRBJ1-1, with a weak D call TRBD1 (6 bases). In germline, CDR1 is MNHNS, CDR2 SASEGT. CDR3 size: 13 residues. With 6 bases removed from V and 1 base from J, the gap between germline ends came to 9 bases. This CDR3 is CASSTGTNTEAFF. The CDR3 coding sequence is TGTGCCAGCAGCACAGGGACGAACACTGAAGCTTTCTTT.

The chain has TRBV7-9 and TRBJ2-5; unclear D gene. Germline loops: CDR1 SEHNR, CDR2 FQNEAQ (reference sequence). V shed 5 bases and J shed 5 bases, with 15 bases lying between them. The CDR3 loop spans 14 amino acids. Written as DNA, the CDR3 is TGTGCCAGCAGCCCCTCTTTGGTACGGGAGACCCAGTACTTC. This sequence encodes CASSPSLVRETQYF.

This clone showed up just a few times. The chain is built from TRBV25-1 and TRBJ1-1; D is unresolved. Germline loops: CDR1 MGHDK, CDR2 SYGVNS. V dropped 1 base and J dropped 0 bases, with 6 bases sitting between them. The CDR3 has 14 amino acids. CDR3 sequence (DNA): TGTGCCAGCAGTGAATCTTACATGAACACTGAAGCTTTCTTT. Translation gives CASSESYMNTEAFF.

V gene TRBV9 combines with J gene TRBJ1-4; D remains ambiguous. Germline V gene lookup returns CDR1 SGDLS and CDR2 YYNGEE. The CDR3 consists of 15 residues. V was trimmed by 0 bases and J by 0 bases, leaving 6 bases between them. CDR3: CASSVGPATNEKLFF. CDR3 nucleotide sequence: TGTGCCAGCAGCGTAGGACCCGCAACTAATGAAAAACTGTTTTTT.

The rearrangement links TRBV9 to TRBJ1-2; D is unclear. The CDR3 covers 11 residues. Germline CDR1 reads SGDLS; CDR2 reads YYNGEE. Trimming took 6 bases from V and 3 from J, leaving 6 bases between them. CDR3 coding DNA: TGTGCCAGCACCGGGGACTATGGCTACACCTTC. Translating gives CASTGDYGYTF.

The chain employs TRBV6-1 and TRBJ2-4, with TRBD1 matching 10 bases. In germline, CDR1 is MNHNS, CDR2 SASEGT. Losses at the gene ends were 0 bases for V and 15 bases for J; bases not matched to a gene: 8. The CDR3 runs 14 residues. The CDR3 reads CASSEALRWDRGYF. The CDR3 DNA sequence: TGTGCCAGCAGTGAAGCGCTTCGATGGGACAGGGGGTACTTC.

Concerning this clone: This sample also contains other DNA sequences that code for the same CDR3. The rearrangement uses TRBV18 and TRBJ2-1; D is uncertain. The CDR3 runs to 15 residues. The germline gives CDR1 KGHSH, CDR2 LQKENI. The V end lost 3 bases, the J end lost 0 bases, and 9 bases lay between the germline ends. DNA of the CDR3: TGTGCCAGCTCACCTCAGAGTGGCTCCTACAATGAGCAGTTCTTC. Protein: CASSPQSGSYNEQFF. Full variable domain (remainder filled in from reference TRBV18 and TRBJ2-1): NAGVMQNPRHLVRRRGQEARLRCSPMKGHSHVYWYRQLPEEGLKFMVYLQKENIIDESGMPKERFSAEFPKEGPSILRIQQVVRGDSAAYFCASSPQSGSYNEQFFGPGTRLTVL.

Only one count was recorded for this clone. The V gene is TRBV13, the J gene TRBJ2-5; TRBD2 matches at 14 bases. The CDR3 spans 16 residues. After removal of 3 bases from V and 1 base from J, the junction contained 1 base not matched to a gene. Germline V gene lookup returns CDR1 PRHDT and CDR2 FYEKMQ (reference sequence). CDR3 bases: TGTGCCAGCAGCTTGGGGACTAGCGGGGGCCAAGAGACCCAGTACTTC. It encodes CASSLGTSGGQETQYF.

The rearrangement links TRBV4-1 to TRBJ2-7; D might be TRBD1 (6 bases). This CDR3 region has 18 residues. V lost 1 base and J lost 3, with 22 bases in between. CDR1 is MGHRA, CDR2 YSYEKL, per germline. CDR3 in DNA: TGCGCCAGCAGCCAAGTGGGGAAAAGGAACAGGGAATACTACGAGCAGTACTTC. Its protein is CASSQVGKRNREYYEQYF.

The V and J genes are TRBV19 and TRBJ2-3; D not resolved. The CDR3 sequence is 13 residues long. V dropped 5 bases and J dropped 6 bases, with 12 bases sitting between them. Germline V lookup: CDR1 LNHDA, CDR2 SQIVND (reference sequence). CDR3 in amino acids: CASSSRYLDTQYF. The CDR3 bases are TGTGCCAGTAGTTCCCGCTATTTGGATACGCAGTATTTT.